This T cell receptor beta chain comes out of a study of blood T cell repertoires in COVID-19. Across the study: Sources were T cells, B-cell-depleted T cells, or PBMCs; the material itself was cDNA or gDNA.

Which cohort a participant joined came from the clinical history participants gave. CDR1 is SGHRS and CDR2 is YFSETQ in the germline V gene. The V and J ends lost 4 bases and 0 bases respectively, with 14 bases between them. This CDR3 has 17 amino acids. Only one count was recorded for this clone. Some clones are missing from TCRdb's copy, which holds only in-frame ones; the method was immunoSEQ multiplex PCR. This table holds a few hundred thousand clones, 80% to 90% found once. The TCR sequence derives from a woman in her thirties or forties with acute COVID-19. The source material was PBMCs or T cells enriched from blood (not recorded which). The chain carries TRBV5-1 and TRBJ2-6; possibly TRBD1 for D (5 bases). CDR3 sequence: CASSTGQVNSGANVLTF. The CDR3 DNA reads TGCGCCAGCAGCACAGGCCAGGTTAACTCTGGGGCCAACGTCCTGACTTTC.